This T cell receptor beta chain comes out of a study of cytomegalovirus exposure and HLA in healthy donors. Study-level findings and limits: Per a later analysis, fewer than 20,000 TCR beta sequences showed association with HLA alleles at 0.05 false discovery rate. A later analysis appeared to link common viral pathogens to several of the most significant clusters.

Researchers ran the PCR with 60 Vbeta and 13 Jbeta primers. Sequencing was performed with immunoSEQ multiplex PCR; in TCRdb, only in-frame clones are kept and a portion is missing. The sample contains about 120,000 clones, about three quarters of which appear only once. Germline assignment: CDR1 SQVTM and CDR2 ANQGSEA. The CDR3 covers 13 residues. J was trimmed by 4 bases and V by 4 bases; bases with no gene match: 6. As to this clone: Its antigen remains unidentified. Other DNA variants within this sample encode the same CDR3.

Sequenced input: PBMCs. V usage is TRBV29-1 and J usage is TRBJ1-1, with TRBD1 matching over 7 bases. The clonotype was recovered from a middle-aged woman in good health and CMV-seropositive. The CDR3 coding sequence is TGCAGCGTTGGGAACAGGGGAATCACTGAAGCTTTCTTT. Its translation: CSVGNRGITEAFF.